The rows below give T cell receptor beta chains drawn from one sample of a study of blood T cell repertoires in COVID-19. Sequencing was performed with immunoSEQ multiplex PCR; in TCRdb, only in-frame clones are kept and a portion is missing. The data show around 170,000 clones, around 80% seen once. Input material: PBMCs or T cells enriched from blood (not recorded which). The source is a man aged 55 to 70 who had been exposed to COVID-19. Both conserved end residues are part of each CDR3. The D gene is left open where the match is weak. Clone size is shown for a subset of rows, as once, few, many or a class of expanded clone.

CDR3aa,CDR3nt,v_gene,d_gene,abundance,j_gene
CASSDGTGRKTQYF,TGTGCCAGCAGTGACGGGACAGGGCGGAAGACCCAGTACTTC,TRBV6-1,TRBD1,.,TRBJ2-5
CASVGGRNLSGANVLTF,TGTGCCAGCGTCGGGGGGAGGAATCTCTCTGGGGCCAACGTCCTGACTTTC,TRBV7-8,TRBD2,.,TRBJ2-6
CASSQTGAYEQYF,TGTGCCAGCTCGCAGACAGGGGCCTACGAGCAGTACTTC,TRBV18,TRBD1,.,TRBJ2-7
CASRVTLSTDTQYF,TGTGCCAGCAGGGTGACATTGAGCACAGATACGCAGTATTTT,TRBV6-5,.,.,TRBJ2-3
CASLTPGGAFF,TGTGCCAGCCTCACCCCAGGGGGAGCTTTCTTT,TRBV28,TRBD1,.,TRBJ1-1
CASSLSDRGNGELFF,TGTGCCAGCAGTTTATCCGACAGGGGGAACGGGGAGCTGTTTTTT,TRBV28,TRBD1,.,TRBJ2-2
CASHRGGVLAGGSGEQYF,TGTGCCAGCCACCGAGGGGGAGTGTTAGCGGGAGGTTCAGGCGAGCAGTACTTC,TRBV5-5,TRBD2,.,TRBJ2-7
CAISDSGGTSGPYEQYF,TGTGCCATCAGTGACTCCGGTGGGACTAGCGGCCCCTACGAGCAGTACTTC,TRBV10-3,TRBD2,.,TRBJ2-7
CASSFSVLNTEAFF,TGTGCCAGCAGTTTCTCGGTTCTGAACACTGAAGCTTTCTTT,TRBV27,.,.,TRBJ1-1
CASSLVGQGAGYEQYF,TGTGCCAGCAGCTTGGTTGGGCAGGGGGCAGGATACGAGCAGTACTTC,TRBV5-5,TRBD1,.,TRBJ2-7
CASSYGTFYEQYF,TGTGCCAGCAGTTACGGGACTTTCTACGAGCAGTACTTC,TRBV6-2/TRBV6-3,.,few,TRBJ2-7
CASSDDSGRGEQFF,TGCGCCAGCAGTGATGACAGCGGGCGGGGTGAGCAGTTCTTC,TRBV10-2,.,few,TRBJ2-1
CASSEERVRIGELFF,TGTGCCAGCAGTGAAGAGAGGGTGAGGATCGGGGAGCTGTTTTTT,TRBV2,.,.,TRBJ2-2
CASSSTQREPNEQFF,TGTGCCAGCAGTTCTACTCAGCGGGAGCCGAATGAGCAGTTCTTC,TRBV27,TRBD2,.,TRBJ2-1
CASSPGTSAKQFF,TGTGCCAGCAGCCCTGGGACTAGCGCAAAACAGTTCTTC,TRBV9,TRBD2,.,TRBJ2-1
CASSLGRGLTQETQYF,TGTGCCAGCAGCTTAGGGCGGGGTCTAACTCAAGAGACCCAGTACTTC,TRBV7-3,.,.,TRBJ2-5
CAGQGALETQYF,TGTGCCGGACAGGGGGCCTTAGAGACCCAGTACTTC,TRBV2,TRBD1,.,TRBJ2-5
CASTPGSLSNQPQHF,TGTGCCAGCACACCGGGATCGCTAAGCAATCAGCCCCAGCATTTT,TRBV28,.,.,TRBJ1-5
CASSLLSDPTNEKLFF,TGTGCCAGCAGCTTATTAAGCGACCCAACTAATGAAAAACTGTTTTTT,TRBV7-2,.,few,TRBJ1-4
CASFKESAGHYEQYF,TGTGCCAGCTTTAAAGAGTCGGCGGGGCACTACGAGCAGTACTTC,TRBV13,.,.,TRBJ2-7
CASSPGTGGTYGYTF,TGTGCCAGTAGTCCTGGGACAGGGGGTACCTATGGCTACACCTTC,TRBV19,TRBD1,.,TRBJ1-2
CASSVGGGRARETQYF,TGTGCCAGCAGCGTAGGGGGCGGGAGGGCCCGAGAGACCCAGTACTTC,TRBV9,TRBD2,.,TRBJ2-5
CASSPTGRSHEQYF,TGCGCCAGCAGTCCGACCGGGAGGTCCCACGAGCAGTACTTC,TRBV5-1,TRBD2,.,TRBJ2-7
CASRREGFYEQYF,TGTGCCAGCAGGCGGGAGGGATTCTACGAGCAGTACTTC,TRBV7-9,TRBD2,.,TRBJ2-7
CASSARGTEAFF,TGTGCCAGCAGCGCCAGAGGCACTGAAGCTTTCTTT,TRBV11-3,.,few,TRBJ1-1
CASSLQAYTGELFF,TGCGCCAGCAGCTTGCAGGCCTACACCGGGGAGCTGTTTTTT,TRBV5-1,.,.,TRBJ2-2
CASSPIGGQPQHF,TGTGCCAGCAGCCCCATCGGGGGTCAGCCCCAGCATTTT,TRBV12-3/TRBV12-4,.,.,TRBJ1-5
CASSQDKSGTQYF,TGTGCCAGCAGCCAAGATAAAAGCGGGACCCAGTACTTC,TRBV14,.,.,TRBJ2-5
CASSEAARLAGAIDTQYF,TGTGCCAGCAGTGAAGCAGCAAGACTAGCGGGAGCGATAGATACGCAGTATTTT,TRBV6-1,TRBD2,.,TRBJ2-3
CASSESGRQYF,TGTGCCAGCAGTGAAAGTGGCCGGCAGTACTTC,TRBV2,.,.,TRBJ2-7
CASSISGSNTDTQYF,TGTGCCAGCAGCATTAGCGGGAGCAACACAGATACGCAGTATTTT,TRBV11-2,TRBD2,.,TRBJ2-3
CASSSRTGLDTEAFF,TGTGCCAGCAGCTCCCGGACAGGGTTGGACACTGAAGCTTTCTTT,TRBV7-3,TRBD1,.,TRBJ1-1
CASSQDPLVEQYF,TGTGCCAGCAGCCAAGATCCCCTAGTCGAGCAGTACTTC,TRBV3-1/TRBV3-2,.,once,TRBJ2-7
CASSPPDRGVPDTQYF,TGTGCCAGCAGCCCCCCAGACAGGGGGGTACCAGATACGCAGTATTTT,TRBV7-9,TRBD1,.,TRBJ2-3
CASSEISGYGEQYF,TGTGCCAGCAGTGAGATTAGCGGCTATGGGGAGCAGTACTTC,TRBV2,.,.,TRBJ2-7
CASSPSVAGGLYNEQFF,TGTGCCAGCTCACCGTCGGTAGCGGGAGGACTCTACAATGAGCAGTTCTTC,TRBV18,TRBD2,few,TRBJ2-1
CASSLGGVGYPEAFF,TGTGCCAGCAGTTTAGGGGGCGTAGGTTACCCTGAAGCTTTCTTT,TRBV28,.,.,TRBJ1-1
CAWSSGVSLSYEQYF,TGTGCCTGGAGTTCGGGGGTCAGCCTCTCCTACGAGCAGTACTTC,TRBV30,.,.,TRBJ2-7
CASRITGGSQPQHF,TGTGCCAGCAGAATAACAGGGGGCTCTCAGCCCCAGCATTTT,TRBV28,TRBD1,once,TRBJ1-5
CASSSRDSVAEPELGKNIQYF,TGTGCCAGCAGCAGCCGGGACTCCGTTGCTGAACCGGAGCTAGGCAAAAACATTCAGTACTTC,TRBV21-1,.,once,TRBJ2-4
CASSLYTGERDYGYTF,TGTGCCAGCAGCCTTTATACAGGGGAAAGGGACTATGGCTACACCTTC,TRBV13,TRBD1,few,TRBJ1-2
CASSRLAGGSYEQYF,TGTGCCAGCAGTCGACTAGCGGGAGGTTCCTACGAGCAGTACTTC,TRBV28,TRBD2,.,TRBJ2-7